Listed below are T cell receptor beta chains from one sample, sequenced in a study of blood T cell repertoires in COVID-19. Only in-frame clones appear in the TCRdb table, and some are missing; sequencing was by immunoSEQ multiplex PCR. The profile shows roughly 100,000 clones, roughly four fifths of them singletons. Sample: peripheral blood. The receptors stem from a man aged 55-75 years with acute or convalescent COVID-19. The CDR3 runs from the conserved cysteine through the conserved F or W. A D gene is named only where the DNA matches it firmly. Some rows mark clone size as missing; the rest say once, few, many or name a class of expanded clone.

cdr3_length: 13
d_call: -
clone_size: -
v_call: TRBV25-1
j_call: TRBJ1-3
cdr3_aa: CASSDDRRNTIYF
cdr3_nt: TGTGCCAGCAGTGACGATAGGAGGAACACCATATATTTT

cdr3_length: 13
d_call: TRBD1
clone_size: -
v_call: TRBV29-1
j_call: TRBJ1-5
cdr3_aa: CSAMGQGDQPQHF
cdr3_nt: TGCAGCGCTATGGGACAGGGGGATCAGCCCCAGCATTTT

cdr3_length: 16
d_call: TRBD1
clone_size: -
v_call: TRBV18
j_call: TRBJ1-2
cdr3_aa: CASQGQGSTSNYGYTF
cdr3_nt: TGTGCCAGCCAGGGACAGGGAAGCACCTCTAACTATGGCTACACCTTC

cdr3_length: 15
d_call: TRBD2
clone_size: -
v_call: TRBV6-5
j_call: TRBJ2-1
cdr3_aa: CASRYWTSGNDEQFF
cdr3_nt: TGTGCCAGCCGTTACTGGACTAGCGGGAATGATGAGCAGTTCTTC

cdr3_length: 14
d_call: TRBD1
clone_size: -
v_call: TRBV9
j_call: TRBJ1-2
cdr3_aa: CASSVQGANYGYTF
cdr3_nt: TGTGCCAGCAGCGTACAGGGGGCTAACTATGGCTACACCTTC

cdr3_length: 14
d_call: -
clone_size: -
v_call: TRBV30
j_call: TRBJ1-1
cdr3_aa: CAWSPRVGNTEAFF
cdr3_nt: TGTGCCTGGAGCCCCAGGGTGGGGAACACTGAAGCTTTCTTT

cdr3_length: 15
d_call: TRBD1
clone_size: -
v_call: TRBV2
j_call: TRBJ2-5
cdr3_aa: CASSEQQGGGKTQYF
cdr3_nt: TGTGCCAGCAGTGAACAACAGGGGGGTGGAAAGACCCAGTACTTC

cdr3_length: 14
d_call: -
clone_size: -
v_call: TRBV5-1
j_call: TRBJ2-3
cdr3_aa: CASSFSSSTDTQYF
cdr3_nt: TGCGCCAGCAGCTTCTCGTCTAGCACAGATACGCAGTATTTT

cdr3_length: 13
d_call: -
clone_size: few
v_call: TRBV19
j_call: TRBJ1-1
cdr3_aa: CASSYRDTHEAFF
cdr3_nt: TGTGCCAGTAGTTACCGGGACACCCATGAAGCTTTCTTT

cdr3_length: 14
d_call: -
clone_size: -
v_call: TRBV15
j_call: TRBJ1-4
cdr3_aa: CATSRGPAGEKLFF
cdr3_nt: TGTGCCACCAGCAGAGGCCCGGCGGGAGAAAAACTGTTTTTT

cdr3_length: 13
d_call: -
clone_size: -
v_call: TRBV11-3
j_call: TRBJ1-3
cdr3_aa: CASSGQFGNTIYF
cdr3_nt: TGTGCCAGCAGCGGACAGTTTGGAAACACCATATATTTT

cdr3_length: 16
d_call: -
clone_size: -
v_call: TRBV4-2
j_call: TRBJ1-2
cdr3_aa: CASSQDNREYNYGYTF
cdr3_nt: TGTGCCAGCAGCCAAGATAACCGGGAGTATAACTATGGCTACACCTTC

cdr3_length: 16
d_call: TRBD1
clone_size: -
v_call: TRBV19
j_call: TRBJ2-7
cdr3_aa: CASSSRGDRGLYEQYF
cdr3_nt: TGTGCCAGTAGTTCGAGGGGGGACAGGGGCCTCTACGAGCAGTACTTC

cdr3_length: 16
d_call: TRBD1
clone_size: -
v_call: TRBV7-7
j_call: TRBJ2-1
cdr3_aa: CASSWEDRGEYNEQFF
cdr3_nt: TGTGCTAGCAGCTGGGAGGACAGGGGGGAATACAATGAGCAGTTCTTC

cdr3_length: 12
d_call: -
clone_size: -
v_call: TRBV2
j_call: TRBJ2-7
cdr3_aa: CASSLRQAEQYF
cdr3_nt: TGTGCCAGCAGCCTCCGACAGGCCGAGCAGTACTTC

cdr3_length: 15
d_call: TRBD1
clone_size: few
v_call: TRBV3-1/TRBV3-2
j_call: TRBJ1-5
cdr3_aa: CASSATGGAGQPQHF
cdr3_nt: TGTGCCAGCAGCGCGACAGGGGGCGCGGGTCAGCCCCAGCATTTT

cdr3_length: 17
d_call: -
clone_size: -
v_call: TRBV7-3
j_call: TRBJ2-1
cdr3_aa: CASSLFDTRTSYNEQFF
cdr3_nt: TGTGCCAGCAGCTTATTTGATACTAGAACCTCCTACAATGAGCAGTTCTTC

cdr3_length: 15
d_call: -
clone_size: -
v_call: TRBV18
j_call: TRBJ2-1
cdr3_aa: CASSPQRQVYNEQFF
cdr3_nt: TGTGCCAGCTCACCACAAAGACAGGTATACAATGAGCAGTTCTTC

cdr3_length: 16
d_call: TRBD1
clone_size: -
v_call: TRBV28
j_call: TRBJ1-2
cdr3_aa: CASRGVGTDINYGYTF
cdr3_nt: TGTGCCAGCAGGGGGGTCGGGACAGATATTAACTATGGCTACACCTTC

cdr3_length: 12
d_call: -
clone_size: -
v_call: TRBV18
j_call: TRBJ1-6
cdr3_aa: CASSHREGPLHF
cdr3_nt: TGTGCCAGCTCACACCGGGAAGGACCCCTCCACTTT